The 11 T cell receptor beta chains below come from one sample, sequenced in a study of regulatory T cells in long-lasting Graves disease. Investigators prepared the TCR beta libraries by applying iRepertoire HTBI primers and Arm-PCR of CDR3 regions. TCRdb processed the multiplex PCR reads anew with MiXCR; each CDR3 protein has one entry. The sample gives 400,000 to 450,000 distinct CDR3 sequences, 23% of which show up once; around 24% is in the top ten. The time point here: persistent/refractory GD, antithyroid drugs over 5 years with positive TRAb. PBMCs were the source of the RNA used for TCR sequencing. The input for sequencing was peripheral blood mononuclear cells (PBMCs), taken when the disease was refractory, from a patient treated with antithyroid drugs. These receptors came from a female donor with Graves disease.

The rearrangement uses TRBV2 and TRBJ2-1, with no clear D. Per the germline V gene, CDR1 is SNHLY and CDR2 is FYNNEI. The CDR3 totals 12 residues. V shed 8 bases and J shed 7 bases, with 12 bases lying between them. CDR3 loop: CASRNYINEQFF. As DNA, the CDR3 is TGTGCCAGCCGAAATTACATAAATGAGCAGTTCTTC.

This clonotype was observed many times. The chain has TRBV15 and TRBJ1-1, with TRBD1 as a possible D gene (5 bases). V was shortened by 0 bases and J by 5 bases, with 10 bases between the two germline ends. The CDR3 is 14 amino acids. CDR1 is LNHNV, CDR2 YYDKDF, per germline (reference sequence). The CDR3 sequence is CATSRDGRGTEAFF. DNA of the CDR3: TGTGCCACCAGCAGAGATGGTAGGGGAACTGAAGCTTTCTTT.

This clonotype was seen a handful of times. This sequence joins TRBV7-2 and TRBJ1-6; the D gene is possibly TRBD1 (6 bases). The CDR3 contains 15 residues. Trimming took off 4 bases at V and 9 bases at J, with 16 bases between the two ends. CDR1 is SGHTA and CDR2 is FQGNSA in the germline V gene. The CDR3 bases are TGTGCCAGCAGCTCACAGGGTGGGGGATTTTCACCCCTCCACTTT. Translation gives CASSSQGGGFSPLHF.

This clonotype was found a few times. The rearrangement uses TRBV30 and TRBJ2-7; 11 nucleotides line up with TRBD1. Germline loops: CDR1 GTSNPN, CDR2 SVGIG (reference sequence). V shed 6 bases and J 6 bases; nucleotides not matched to a gene: 7. CDR3 length equals 13 residues. The CDR3 bases are TGTGCCTGCCCCGGGACAGGGGGGGCCGAGCAGTACTTC. Translation: CACPGTGGAEQYF.

This clonotype came up a few times. The rearrangement joins TRBV2 to TRBJ2-4; D is unclear. Germline V gene sequence: CDR1 SNHLY, CDR2 FYNNEI. The CDR3 has 14 amino acids. V shed 2 bases and J shed 0 bases, with 5 bases lying between them. The CDR3 is CASSETTAKNIQYF. The CDR3, as DNA: TGTGCCAGCAGTGAAACGACAGCCAAAAACATTCAGTACTTC. The full variable domain, with the rest looked up from reference TRBV2 and TRBJ2-4, is EPEVTQTPSHQVTQMGQEVILRCVPISNHLYFYWYRQILGQKVEFLVSFYNNEISEKSEIFDDQFSVERPDGSNFTLKIRSTKLEDSAMYFCASSETTAKNIQYFGAGTRLSVL.

A few counts support this clonotype. The chain carries TRBV6-1 and TRBJ2-7; D is possibly TRBD2 (6 bases). V shed 10 bases and J shed 5 bases, with 21 bases lying between them. Germline CDR1 and CDR2: MNHNS and SASEGT. The CDR3 has 14 amino acids. CDR3 region: CAISLRRGSDEQYF. In nucleotides, the CDR3 is TGTGCCATCTCCTTGAGGAGGGGTTCCGACGAGCAGTACTTC.

This clonotype occurred many times. The rearrangement uses TRBV30 and TRBJ2-5, with D possibly TRBD2 on 6 matching bases. Trimming pared 5 bases from V and 2 bases from J, leaving 12 bases between. The CDR3 covers 13 residues. The germline V gene has CDR1 GTSNPN and CDR2 SVGIG (reference sequence). CDR3 in amino acids: CAWGIGGQETQYF. CDR3 bases: TGTGCCTGGGGCATTGGAGGGCAAGAGACCCAGTACTTC.

This clonotype was seen a handful of times. The gene calls are TRBV6-1 and TRBJ1-1; D might be TRBD1 (6 bases). V lost 5 bases, J lost 3 bases, and 16 bases lay in between. Germline V lookup: CDR1 MNHNS, CDR2 SASEGT. This CDR3 spans 15 amino acids. Here the CDR3 reads CASSQQGAWDTEAFF. In DNA form, the CDR3 reads TGTGCCAGCAGTCAACAGGGAGCTTGGGACACTGAAGCTTTCTTT.

The chain links TRBV20-1 to TRBJ2-7; D remains ambiguous. Germline V gene lookup returns CDR1 DFQATT and CDR2 SNEGSKA (reference sequence). The CDR3 contains 13 residues. V lost 6 bases to trimming and J lost 1 base, with 13 bases between them. The CDR3 nucleotides are TGCAGTGCCAGACGAAGGAGTTCCTACGAGCAGTACTTC. Translation gives CSARRRSSYEQYF.

In this sample, this clonotype turned up a few times. The chain is built from TRBV7-2 and TRBJ1-2; no reliable D call. The germline CDR1 and CDR2 sequences are SGHTA and FQGNSA. The CDR3 runs 15 residues. The ends were cut back, 5 bases at V and 0 bases at J, with 13 bases in the middle. The DNA for the CDR3 is TGTGCCAGCAGCCCCGCCGGCGGTACTAACTATGGCTACACCTTC. Translating it yields CASSPAGGTNYGYTF. The variable domain in full, with the rest retrieved from reference TRBV7-2 and TRBJ1-2, is GAGVSQSPSNKVTEKGKDVELRCDPISGHTALYWYRQSLGQGLEFLIYFQGNSAPDKSGLPSDRFSAERTGGSVSTLTIQRTQQEDSAVYLCASSPAGGTNYGYTFGSGTRLTVV.

This clonotype was observed at least ten times. The chain has TRBV2 and TRBJ1-5; D not certain. Germline V CDR1 and CDR2: SNHLY, FYNNEI. Trimming removed 6 bases at V and 1 base at J, with 10 bases between. This CDR3 has 14 residues. The CDR3 is CASRTGGSNQPQHF. CDR3 bases: TGTGCCAGCAGGACCGGTGGAAGCAATCAGCCCCAGCATTTT.